Presented here are 10 T cell receptor beta chains from one specimen sequenced in a study of siplizumab effects on memory and regulatory T cells. TCRdb's table, derived via immunoSEQ multiplex PCR, lists solely in-frame clones and lacks some. The repertoire consists of some 63,000 clones, with just over 95% occurring once and the leading ten covering roughly 0.097%. Sequenced: naive CD8+ T cells sorted from blood. The receptors shown here come from a human donor in good health.

This chain connects TRBV27 to TRBJ2-3, with D perhaps TRBD2 (6 bases). The CDR3 length is 15 residues. The V end was cut by 0 bases, the J end by 5 bases, with 12 bases between. The germline CDR1 and CDR2 sequences are MNHEY and SMNVEV (reference sequence). CDR3 loop: CASSLSPVGGDTQYF. The CDR3 DNA is TGTGCCAGCAGTTTATCGCCGGTCGGGGGAGATACGCAGTATTTT.

The V call is TRBV5-1, the J call TRBJ2-5; possibly TRBD2 for D (6 bases). V shed 4 bases and J shed 5 bases, with 12 bases lying between them. The CDR3 runs to 13 residues. Germline-derived CDR1 and CDR2 are SGHRS and YFSETQ. The CDR3 coding sequence is TGCGCCAGCAGCCCGGTTCTAGCGGAGACCCAGTACTTC. Protein: CASSPVLAETQYF.

The gene calls are TRBV4-1 and TRBJ1-5; TRBD1 is a possible D gene (5 bases). CDR3 length: 17 residues. The V gene lost 0 bases and the J gene lost 6 bases, with 18 bases spanning the gap. The germline gives CDR1 MGHRA, CDR2 YSYEKL. The CDR3 DNA reads as TGCGCCAGCAGCCAAGAATCAGGGATCGGCTGGGGTCAGCCCCAGCATTTT. Protein: CASSQESGIGWGQPQHF.

The chain has TRBV6-6 and TRBJ1-1, with 9 bases identical to TRBD1. The length of the CDR3 is 14 residues. Trimming removed 6 bases from V and 0 bases from J; junction bases left unmatched: 2. Germline V gene data show CDR1 as MNHNY and CDR2 as SVGAGI (reference sequence). CDR3 in amino acids: CASSRDRVNTEAFF. The CDR3 DNA follows: TGTGCCAGCAGCCGGGACAGGGTGAACACTGAAGCTTTCTTT.

This clone was detected only a few times. The V call is TRBV27, the J call TRBJ1-1, with D hard to call. In germline, CDR1 is MNHEY, CDR2 SMNVEV (reference sequence). Trimming left V 5 bases short and J 2 bases short, with 9 bases between. The length of the CDR3 is 13 residues. The CDR3 sequence is CASSIAGNTEAFF. The CDR3 nucleotides are TGTGCCAGCAGTATCGCAGGTAACACTGAAGCTTTCTTT.

This chain connects TRBV27 to TRBJ2-7, with D unclear. Trimming cost V 3 bases and J 3 bases, with 9 bases left between them. The CDR3 spans 13 residues. CDR1 MNHEY and CDR2 SMNVEV come from the germline V gene (reference sequence). In DNA form, the CDR3 reads TGTGCCAGCAGTTTCTCGACGGGCTACGAGCAGTACTTC. This translates into CASSFSTGYEQYF.

The chain recombines TRBV7-9 with TRBJ2-7; D assignment may be TRBD1 or TRBD2 (5 bases each). Trimming took off 1 base at V and 2 bases at J, with 18 bases between the two ends. The CDR3 length is 17 residues. CDR1 and CDR2 from the germline V gene are SEHNR and FQNEAQ (reference sequence). The CDR3 protein is CASSLERYGRDPYEQYF. In DNA, the CDR3 is TGTGCCAGCAGCTTAGAGAGATACGGCAGGGACCCCTACGAGCAGTACTTC.

DNA for the CDR3: TGTGCCAGCAGCCATCTTCCTAGCGGGGGTTCCTACGAGCAGTACTTC. Protein product: CASSHLPSGGSYEQYF. The rearrangement links TRBV14 to TRBJ2-7; TRBD2 matches at 10 bases. The V segment lost 3 bases and the J segment 1 base; nucleotides outside the gene matches: 6. The CDR3 is 16 residues long. CDR1 is SGHDN and CDR2 is FVKESK in the germline V gene.

This sequence joins TRBV27 and TRBJ2-7; D is uncertain. V lost 8 bases and J lost 1, with 9 bases in between. Germline V lookup: CDR1 MNHEY, CDR2 SMNVEV (reference sequence). The CDR3 is 12 amino acids. The CDR3 reads CASRLGSYEQYF. In DNA form, the CDR3 reads TGTGCCAGCCGCTTAGGTTCCTACGAGCAGTACTTC.

This rearrangement joins TRBV10-2 to TRBJ1-1; D unresolved. This CDR3 has 13 amino acids. V was clipped by 2 bases and J by 0 bases, with 4 bases between them. CDR1 is WSHSY, CDR2 SAAADI, per germline. CDR3 DNA: TGCGCCAGCAGTGAGAATTTGAACACTGAAGCTTTCTTT. Translated, it gives CASSENLNTEAFF.